This entry is about one T cell receptor (beta chain). The antigen is undetermined. The V gene's germline CDR1 is SNHLY and CDR2 FYNNEI. The CDR3 length is 15 residues. V lost 8 bases and J lost 0; bases outside the gene matches: 6. The data originate from a study of identical twins. Notes on the study in general: Those out-of-frame alpha sequences shared by twins showed an excess of low generation probability.

Unique molecular identifiers were present on cDNA, and template switching added a universal primer site. Via MiXCR, TCRdb re-called the 5' RACE reads, giving one row per CDR3 protein. The repertoire consists of hundreds of thousands of distinct CDR3 sequences, with roughly an eighth occurring once and the leading ten covering just over 7%. The data were also submitted as part of a second study, on yellow fever vaccine responses in identical twins. From that study: Twins' vaccine T cell response reportedly gave the appearance of partial convergence and partial personalization.

The sample comprised CD8+ T cells sorted from blood. The chain combines TRBV2 with TRBJ2-1; 8 bases agree with TRBD2. This receptor was identified in a woman aged 18-29 years in good health. The CDR3 sequence is CASRTSGPSYNEQFF. The DNA of the CDR3 is TGTGCCAGCCGCACTAGCGGCCCCTCCTACAATGAGCAGTTCTTC.